The clone carrying this T cell receptor (beta chain) was seen repeatedly, ten times or more. The sample comes from a study of regulatory T cells in long-lasting Graves disease. Relying on iRepertoire HTBI primers and Arm-PCR of CDR3 regions, the team built TCR beta libraries. Via MiXCR, TCRdb re-called the multiplex PCR reads, giving one row per CDR3 protein. The table has 400,000 or so distinct CDR3 sequences, less than 25% seen once. Time point denoted: persistent/refractory GD, antithyroid drugs over 5 years with positive TRAb. The TCR library was made from RNA extracted from PBMCs. It was an endocrinology department in Xi'an, China, that provided the patients. Trimming at V came to 4 bases and at J to 5 bases, leaving 9 bases not matched to a gene. From germline, CDR1 is MNHEY and CDR2 SVGEGT. The length of the CDR3 is 15 residues.

The receptor was isolated from a female donor with Graves disease. The material was peripheral blood mononuclear cells (PBMCs), obtained when the disease was refractory, from a patient treated with antithyroid drugs. The chain carries TRBV6-2 or TRBV6-3 and TRBJ2-7; 9 positions agree with TRBD1. CDR3 region: CASSWRGTGLHEQYF. The CDR3 DNA reads as TGTGCCAGCAGTTGGCGCGGGACAGGGCTCCACGAGCAGTACTTC.